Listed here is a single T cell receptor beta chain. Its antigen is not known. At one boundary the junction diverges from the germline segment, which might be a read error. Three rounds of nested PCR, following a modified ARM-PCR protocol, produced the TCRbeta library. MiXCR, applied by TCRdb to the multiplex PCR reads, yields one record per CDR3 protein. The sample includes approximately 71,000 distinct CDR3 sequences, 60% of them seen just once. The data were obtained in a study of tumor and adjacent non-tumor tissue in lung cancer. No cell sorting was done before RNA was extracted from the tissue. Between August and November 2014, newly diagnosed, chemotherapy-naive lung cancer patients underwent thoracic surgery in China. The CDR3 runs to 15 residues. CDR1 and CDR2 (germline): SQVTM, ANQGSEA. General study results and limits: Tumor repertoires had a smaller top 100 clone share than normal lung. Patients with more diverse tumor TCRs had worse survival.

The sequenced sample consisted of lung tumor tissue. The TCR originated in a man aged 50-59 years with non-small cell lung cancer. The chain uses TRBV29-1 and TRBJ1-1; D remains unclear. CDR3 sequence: CSAQTNPPMNAEAFF. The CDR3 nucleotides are TGCAGCGCCCAGACGAACCCTCCTATGAACGCTGAAGCTTTCTTT. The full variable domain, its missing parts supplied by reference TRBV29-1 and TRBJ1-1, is SAVISQKPSRDICQRGTSLTIQCQVDSQVTMMFWYRQQPGQSLTLIATANQGSEATYESGFVIDKFPISRPNLTFSTLTVSNMSPEDSSIYLCSAQTNPPMNAEAFFGQGTRLTVV.